This T cell receptor beta chain was obtained from a study of type 1 and type 2 diabetes patients. Study-wide background: Magnetic bead positive selection isolated CD4+ or CD8+ T cells from PBMCs. Sequencing for the whole study yielded 18,976,912 paired-end reads.

Genomic DNA was the PCR template. Amplification of the beta chain CDR3 used 30 forward and 13 reverse multiplex primers. TCRdb re-called the multiplex PCR reads with MiXCR, one entry per CDR3 protein. The sample contains under 300,000 distinct CDR3 sequences, around 47% of which appear only once. The specimen was peripheral blood mononuclear cells (PBMCs). The TCR was taken from a man in his late teens or twenties with type 2 diabetes.

The CDR3 here is CASSQVRDGELFF. The CDR3 DNA reads TGCGCCAGCAGCCAAGTGCGAGACGGGGAGCTGTTTTTT. This sequence joins TRBV4-1 and TRBJ2-2; D is unresolved. CDR1 and CDR2 (germline): MGHRA, YSYEKL. CDR3 length equals 13 residues. Trimming removed 1 base at V and 7 bases at J, with 7 bases between.